One sample yielded the 11 T cell receptor beta chains listed below, sequenced in a study of T cell responses to AZD1222 COVID-19 vaccine. Libraries were prepared by immunoSEQ multiplex PCR; TCRdb keeps only in-frame clonotypes and omits some of them. The sample records about 150,000 clones, around 90% being singletons. The source material was peripheral blood, sampled 28 days after the second AZD1222 dose. These receptors originate from an adult who received the AZD1222 COVID-19 vaccine.

The V call is TRBV11-2, the J call TRBJ2-5, with D possibly TRBD2 on 5 matching bases. Trimming took off 5 bases at V and 2 bases at J, with 15 bases between the two ends. There are 15 residues in the CDR3. Germline assignment: CDR1 SGHAT and CDR2 FQNNGV. In DNA form, the CDR3 reads TGTGCCAGCAGCCGGGGATCAGGTACACAAGAGACCCAGTACTTC. Its translation: CASSRGSGTQETQYF.

CDR3: CASSPRTGGAYEQYF. CDR3 coding DNA: TGTGCCAGCTCACCCCGGACAGGGGGCGCCTACGAGCAGTACTTC. This chain joins TRBV18 and TRBJ2-7, with TRBD1 identical over 11 bases. The CDR3 sequence is 15 residues long. Germline V lookup: CDR1 KGHSH, CDR2 LQKENI. The J segment lost 2 bases and the V segment lost 3 bases, leaving 3 bases of the junction unmatched. Looking up the rest from reference TRBV18 and TRBJ2-7 gives the full variable domain: NAGVMQNPRHLVRRRGQEARLRCSPMKGHSHVYWYRQLPEEGLKFMVYLQKENIIDESGMPKERFSAEFPKEGPSILRIQQVVRGDSAAYFCASSPRTGGAYEQYFGPGTRLTVT.

The CDR3 DNA is TGCGCCAGCAGCTTCAGGAACGAGCAGTACTTC. It yields the protein CASSFRNEQYF. The rearrangement joins TRBV5-1 to TRBJ2-7; D not resolved. Germline V CDR1 and CDR2: SGHRS, YFSETQ. CDR3 size: 11 residues. The V end lost 2 bases, the J end lost 5 bases, and 5 bases lay between the germline ends.

Notes on this clone: The same CDR3 can be traced to other DNA sequences in this sample. The chain combines TRBV18 with TRBJ1-1; D unclear. Looked up from germline, CDR1 is KGHSH and CDR2 is LQKENI. CDR3 length: 14 amino acids. V shed 3 bases and J shed 0 bases, with 8 bases lying between them. The chain's CDR3 is CASSPQGLNTEAFF. The CDR3 DNA sequence: TGTGCCAGCTCACCCCAAGGGCTGAACACTGAAGCTTTCTTT.

The rearrangement joins TRBV9 to TRBJ2-1, with a tentative D call TRBD1 (6 bases). The length of the CDR3 is 14 residues. The V and J ends lost 1 base and 7 bases respectively, with 12 bases between them. Germline V gene data show CDR1 as SGDLS and CDR2 as YYNGEE. The DNA for the CDR3 is TGTGCCAGCAGCGTATTCCTACAGGGTAATGAGCAGTTCTTC. Its protein product is CASSVFLQGNEQFF.

CDR3 amino acids: CASSLDLSSYNEQFF. The DNA for the CDR3 is TGTGCCAGCAGCCTCGACCTCAGCTCCTACAATGAGCAGTTCTTC. The chain recombines TRBV14 with TRBJ2-1; D remains unclear. The germline CDR1 and CDR2 sequences are SGHDN and FVKESK. The CDR3 runs 15 residues. Trimming cost V 4 bases and J 0 bases, with 10 bases left between them.

The chain couples TRBV27 to TRBJ2-5; 7 nucleotides agree with TRBD1. The CDR3 totals 13 residues. Germline CDR1 and CDR2: MNHEY and SMNVEV (reference sequence). The V segment lost 6 bases and the J segment 1 base; nucleotides outside the gene matches: 2. Here the CDR3 DNA reads TGTGCCAGCAGGGGGACAGTCCAAGAGACCCAGTACTTC. This codes for CASRGTVQETQYF.

The chain uses TRBV5-1 and TRBJ1-1, with a possible D match to TRBD1 (6 bases). V gave up 0 bases and J gave up 3 bases, with 9 bases separating them. The V gene's germline CDR1 is SGHRS and CDR2 YFSETQ. This CDR3 contains 14 residues. Here the CDR3 DNA reads TGCGCCAGCAGCTTGGCAGGGGCCGACACTGAAGCTTTCTTT. Amino acid sequence: CASSLAGADTEAFF.

A single count supports this clone. This sequence joins TRBV2 and TRBJ1-1; 10 nucleotides align to TRBD1. The CDR3 has 15 residues. V shed 6 bases, J shed 1 base, and the junction held 5 bases outside the gene matches. Germline V gene sequence: CDR1 SNHLY, CDR2 FYNNEI. This CDR3 is CASRWTGGANTEAFF. CDR3 DNA: TGTGCCAGCAGATGGACAGGGGGAGCGAACACTGAAGCTTTCTTT.

This rearrangement joins TRBV6-1 to TRBJ1-2; D is uncertain. This CDR3 is built from 14 residues. Germline CDR1 MNHNS, CDR2 SASEGT. V was trimmed by 0 bases and J by 2 bases, leaving 7 bases between them. CDR3 nucleotide sequence: TGTGCCAGCAGTGAAGCGCTGAGAAACTATGGCTACACCTTC. It is translated as CASSEALRNYGYTF.

This clone was counted a single time. The rearrangement links TRBV29-1 to TRBJ1-5; D remains ambiguous. Trimming stripped 0 bases from V and 0 bases from J, with 9 bases between. CDR1 is SQVTM and CDR2 is ANQGSEA in the germline V gene. CDR3 length equals 15 residues. CDR3: CSVEEPENSNQPQHF. The CDR3 DNA follows: TGCAGCGTTGAAGAACCGGAAAATAGCAATCAGCCCCAGCATTTT.